This T cell receptor (beta chain) was obtained from a study of identical twins' blood T cells. Study background: About 12 libraries, six alpha and six beta, gave about 49 million reads.

General study points: Top TCRbeta clonotypes were shared more with twin than unrelated donors.

This clonotype was counted at least ten times. The antigen remains unidentified. Trimming took 2 bases from V and 0 from J; bases not matched to a gene: 5. The germline CDR1 and CDR2 sequences are DFQATT and SNEGSKA (reference sequence). The CDR3 runs to 16 residues. TCRdb analysed the 5' RACE reads with MiXCR anew, one entry per CDR3 protein. The repertoire includes hundreds of thousands of distinct CDR3 sequences, 28% of them detected once, and roughly 6.1% sits in the top ten. This TCR was recovered from a woman between 18 and 50 years old in good health. V and J are TRBV20-1 and TRBJ1-3; 9 bases align to TRBD1. Material for sequencing was PBMCs. The CDR3 sequence: CSARTGTGFSGNTIYF. In nucleotides, the CDR3 is TGCAGTGCTAGAACCGGGACAGGGTTCTCTGGAAACACCATATATTTT.